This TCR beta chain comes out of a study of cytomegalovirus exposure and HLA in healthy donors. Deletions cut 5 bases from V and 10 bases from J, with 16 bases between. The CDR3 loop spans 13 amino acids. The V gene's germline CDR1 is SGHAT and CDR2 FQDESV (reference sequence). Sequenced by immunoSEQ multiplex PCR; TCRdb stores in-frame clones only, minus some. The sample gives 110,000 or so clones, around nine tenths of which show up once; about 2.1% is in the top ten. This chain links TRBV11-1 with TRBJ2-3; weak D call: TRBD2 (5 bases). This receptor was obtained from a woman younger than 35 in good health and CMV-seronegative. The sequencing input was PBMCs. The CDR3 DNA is TGTGCCAGCAGCCGCGGACTCCTTTACGCGCAGTATTTT. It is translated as CASSRGLLYAQYF. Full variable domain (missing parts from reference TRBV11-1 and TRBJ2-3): EAEVAQSPRYKITEKSQAVAFWCDPISGHATLYWYRQILGQGPELLVQFQDESVVDDSQLPKDRFSAERLKGVDSTLKIQPAELGDSAMYLCASSRGLLYAQYFGPGTRLTVL.